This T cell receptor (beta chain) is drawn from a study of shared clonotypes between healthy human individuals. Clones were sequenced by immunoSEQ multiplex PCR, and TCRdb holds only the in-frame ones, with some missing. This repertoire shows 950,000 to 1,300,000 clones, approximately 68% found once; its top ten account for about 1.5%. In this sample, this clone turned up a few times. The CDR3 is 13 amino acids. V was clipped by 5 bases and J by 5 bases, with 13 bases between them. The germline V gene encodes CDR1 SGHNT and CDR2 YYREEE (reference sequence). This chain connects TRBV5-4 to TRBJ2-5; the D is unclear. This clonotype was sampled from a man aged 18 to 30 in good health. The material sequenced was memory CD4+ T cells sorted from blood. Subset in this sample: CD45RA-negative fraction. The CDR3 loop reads CASRSFGSETQYF. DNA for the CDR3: TGTGCCAGCAGATCGTTCGGGTCGGAGACCCAGTACTTC. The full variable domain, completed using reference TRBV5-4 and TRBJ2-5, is ETGVTQSPTHLIKTRGQQVTLRCSSQSGHNTVSWYQQALGQGPQFIFQYYREEENGRGNFPPRFSGLQFPNYSSELNVNALELDDSALYLCASRSFGSETQYFGPGTRLLVL.